This T cell receptor (beta chain) was observed in a study of shared clonotypes between healthy human individuals. The naive CD8 fraction comprised CD45RO-negative cells positively selected for CCR7 and excluded terminally differentiated effector memory CD45RA+ cells. The protocol was immunoSEQ multiplex PCR, while the TCRdb copy is restricted to in-frame clones and leaves out a portion. The table records millions of clones, about 95% of them present only once. The V and J ends lost 6 bases and 8 bases respectively, with 22 bases between them. This CDR3 region has 16 residues. The sample was naive CD8+ T cells sorted from blood. This chain connects TRBV23-1 to TRBJ2-2; D is perhaps TRBD2 (6 bases). TRBV23-1 is identified as an open reading frame with a role that is uncertain. This TCR was recovered from a man between 18 and 35 years old in good health. CDR3: CASSLRDSQGIGELFF. The CDR3 bases are TGCGCCAGCAGCCTTCGGGACTCCCAAGGAATTGGGGAGCTGTTTTTT.